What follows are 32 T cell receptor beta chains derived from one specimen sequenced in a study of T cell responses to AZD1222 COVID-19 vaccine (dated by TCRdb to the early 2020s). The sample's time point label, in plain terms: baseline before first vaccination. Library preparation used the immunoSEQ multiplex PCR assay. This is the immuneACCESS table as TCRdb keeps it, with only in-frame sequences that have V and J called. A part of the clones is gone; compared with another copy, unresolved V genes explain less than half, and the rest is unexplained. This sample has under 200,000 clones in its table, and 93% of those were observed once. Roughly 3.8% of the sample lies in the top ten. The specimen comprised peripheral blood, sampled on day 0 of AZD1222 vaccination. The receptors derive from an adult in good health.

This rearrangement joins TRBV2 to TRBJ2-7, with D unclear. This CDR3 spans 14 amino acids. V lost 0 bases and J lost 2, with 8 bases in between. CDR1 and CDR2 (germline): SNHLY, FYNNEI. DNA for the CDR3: TGTGCCAGCAGTGAAGCAGGGTGGGCCTACGAGCAGTACTTC. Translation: CASSEAGWAYEQYF.

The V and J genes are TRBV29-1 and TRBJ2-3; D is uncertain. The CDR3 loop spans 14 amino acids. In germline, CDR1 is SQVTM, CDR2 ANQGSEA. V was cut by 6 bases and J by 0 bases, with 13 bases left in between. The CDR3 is CSVERRLSTDTQYF. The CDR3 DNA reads TGCAGCGTAGAAAGACGGTTAAGCACAGATACGCAGTATTTT.

Here the CDR3 reads CASSLVRGGLRGTDTQYF. CDR3 DNA sequence: TGTGCCAGCAGCTTGGTGCGGGGGGGCCTTCGAGGCACAGATACGCAGTATTTT. This chain uses TRBV5-5 with TRBJ2-3, with 9 positions matching TRBD2. The CDR3 consists of 18 residues. Trimming cost V 0 bases and J 1 base; bases outside gene matches: 9. The germline V gene encodes CDR1 SGHKS and CDR2 YYEKEE (reference sequence).

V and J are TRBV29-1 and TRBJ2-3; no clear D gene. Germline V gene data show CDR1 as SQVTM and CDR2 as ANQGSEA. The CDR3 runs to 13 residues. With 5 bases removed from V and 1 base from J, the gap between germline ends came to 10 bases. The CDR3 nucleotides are TGCAGCGTTAGAAGTTCAGGCACAGATACGCAGTATTTT. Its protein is CSVRSSGTDTQYF.

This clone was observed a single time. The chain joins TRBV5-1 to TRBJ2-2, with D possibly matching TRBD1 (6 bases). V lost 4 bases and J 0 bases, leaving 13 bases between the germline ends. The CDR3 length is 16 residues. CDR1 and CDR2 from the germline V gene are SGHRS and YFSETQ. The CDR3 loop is CASSVRDIANTGELFF. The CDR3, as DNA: TGCGCCAGCAGCGTCCGGGACATAGCGAACACCGGGGAGCTGTTTTTT.

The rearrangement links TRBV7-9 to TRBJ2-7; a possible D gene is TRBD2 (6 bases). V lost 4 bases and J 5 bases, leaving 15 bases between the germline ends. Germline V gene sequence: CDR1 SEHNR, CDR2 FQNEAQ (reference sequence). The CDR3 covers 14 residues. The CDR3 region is CASSSSGRRHEQYF. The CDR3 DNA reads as TGTGCCAGCAGCTCGTCTGGGAGGCGGCACGAGCAGTACTTC.

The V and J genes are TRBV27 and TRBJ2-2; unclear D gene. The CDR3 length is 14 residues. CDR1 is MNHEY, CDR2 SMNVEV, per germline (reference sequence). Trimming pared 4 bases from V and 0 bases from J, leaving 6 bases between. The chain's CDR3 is CASSYGTNTGELFF. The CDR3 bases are TGTGCCAGCAGTTATGGGACGAACACCGGGGAGCTGTTTTTT.

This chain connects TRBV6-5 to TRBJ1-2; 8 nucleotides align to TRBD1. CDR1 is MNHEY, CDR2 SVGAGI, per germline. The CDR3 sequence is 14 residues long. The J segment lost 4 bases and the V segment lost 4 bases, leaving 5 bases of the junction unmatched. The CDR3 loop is CASSLGTGGYGYTF. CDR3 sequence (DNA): TGTGCCAGCAGTTTAGGGACAGGTGGCTATGGCTACACCTTC.

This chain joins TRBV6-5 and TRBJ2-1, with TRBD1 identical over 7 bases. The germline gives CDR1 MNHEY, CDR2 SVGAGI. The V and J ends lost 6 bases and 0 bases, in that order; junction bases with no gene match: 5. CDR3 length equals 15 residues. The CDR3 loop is CASSRDSDSYNEQFF. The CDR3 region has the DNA TGTGCCAGCAGCAGGGACAGCGACTCCTACAATGAGCAGTTCTTC.

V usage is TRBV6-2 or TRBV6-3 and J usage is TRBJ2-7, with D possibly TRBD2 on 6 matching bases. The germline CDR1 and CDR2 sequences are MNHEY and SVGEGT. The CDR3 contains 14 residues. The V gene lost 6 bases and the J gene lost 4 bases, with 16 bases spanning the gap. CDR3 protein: CASSSPGLPYEQYF. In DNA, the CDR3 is TGTGCCAGCAGCTCTCCGGGACTCCCTTACGAGCAGTACTTC.

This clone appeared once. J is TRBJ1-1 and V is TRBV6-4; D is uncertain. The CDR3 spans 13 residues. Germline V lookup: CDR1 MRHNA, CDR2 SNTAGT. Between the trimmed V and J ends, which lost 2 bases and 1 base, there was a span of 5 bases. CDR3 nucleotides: TGTGCCAGCAGTGACAGTTGGAACACTGAAGCTTTCTTT. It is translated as CASSDSWNTEAFF.

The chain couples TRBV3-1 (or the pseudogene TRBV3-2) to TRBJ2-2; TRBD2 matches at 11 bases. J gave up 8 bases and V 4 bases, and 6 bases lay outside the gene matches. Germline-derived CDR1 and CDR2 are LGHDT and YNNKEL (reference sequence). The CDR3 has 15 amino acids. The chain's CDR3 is CASSPLAGGSGELFF. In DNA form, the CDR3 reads TGTGCCAGCAGCCCTCTAGCGGGGGGTTCTGGGGAGCTGTTTTTT.

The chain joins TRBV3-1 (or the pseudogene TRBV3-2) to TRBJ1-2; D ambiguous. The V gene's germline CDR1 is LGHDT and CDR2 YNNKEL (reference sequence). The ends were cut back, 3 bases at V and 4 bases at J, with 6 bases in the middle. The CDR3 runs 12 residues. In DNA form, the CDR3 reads TGTGCCAGCAGCCACACCCCCTATGGCTACACCTTC. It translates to CASSHTPYGYTF.

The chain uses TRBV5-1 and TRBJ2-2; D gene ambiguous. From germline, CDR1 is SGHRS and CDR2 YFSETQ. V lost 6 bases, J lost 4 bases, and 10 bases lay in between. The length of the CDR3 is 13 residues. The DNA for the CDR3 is TGCGCCAGCATGCTGGAGTTCACCGGGGAGCTGTTTTTT. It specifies CASMLEFTGELFF.

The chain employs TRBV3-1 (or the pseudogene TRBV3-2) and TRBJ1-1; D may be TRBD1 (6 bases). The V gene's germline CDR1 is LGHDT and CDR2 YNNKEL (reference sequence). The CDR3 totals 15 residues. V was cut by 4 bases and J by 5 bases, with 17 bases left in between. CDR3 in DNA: TGTGCCAGCAGCCCCTGGGGGGCGGTAGAGACTGAAGCTTTCTTT. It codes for CASSPWGAVETEAFF.

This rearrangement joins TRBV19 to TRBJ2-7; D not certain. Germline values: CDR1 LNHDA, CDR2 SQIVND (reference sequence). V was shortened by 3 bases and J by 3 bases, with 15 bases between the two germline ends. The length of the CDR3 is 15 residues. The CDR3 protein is CASSIGIVSDYEQYF. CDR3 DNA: TGTGCCAGTAGTATTGGAATCGTGTCAGACTACGAGCAGTACTTC.

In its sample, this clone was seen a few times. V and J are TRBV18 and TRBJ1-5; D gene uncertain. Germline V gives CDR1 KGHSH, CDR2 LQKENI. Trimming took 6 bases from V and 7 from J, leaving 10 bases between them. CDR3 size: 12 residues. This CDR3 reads CASSPYNQPQHF. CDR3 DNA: TGTGCCAGCTCCCCATATAACCAGCCCCAGCATTTT.

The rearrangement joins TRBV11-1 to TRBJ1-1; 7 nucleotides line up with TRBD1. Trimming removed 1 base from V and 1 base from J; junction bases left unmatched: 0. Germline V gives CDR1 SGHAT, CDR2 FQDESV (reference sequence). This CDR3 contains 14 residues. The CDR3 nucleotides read TGTGCCAGCAGCTTAGACAGGGGGAACACTGAAGCTTTCTTT. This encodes CASSLDRGNTEAFF.

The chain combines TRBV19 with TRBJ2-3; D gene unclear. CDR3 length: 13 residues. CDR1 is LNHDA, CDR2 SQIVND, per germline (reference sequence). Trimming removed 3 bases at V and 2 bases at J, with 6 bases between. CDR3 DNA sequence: TGTGCCAGTAGTATCCCGACCACAGATACGCAGTATTTT. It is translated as CASSIPTTDTQYF.

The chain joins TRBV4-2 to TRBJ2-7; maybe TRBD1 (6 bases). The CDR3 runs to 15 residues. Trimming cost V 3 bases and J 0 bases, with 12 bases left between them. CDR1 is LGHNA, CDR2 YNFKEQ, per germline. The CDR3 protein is CASSQYQGSSYEQYF. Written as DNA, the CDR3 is TGTGCCAGCAGCCAGTACCAGGGGAGCTCCTACGAGCAGTACTTC.

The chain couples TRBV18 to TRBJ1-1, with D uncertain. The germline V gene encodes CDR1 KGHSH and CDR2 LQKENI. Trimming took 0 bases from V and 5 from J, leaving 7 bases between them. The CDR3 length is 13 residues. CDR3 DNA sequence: TGTGCCAGCTCACCACCAGAGGGAACTGAAGCTTTCTTT. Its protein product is CASSPPEGTEAFF.

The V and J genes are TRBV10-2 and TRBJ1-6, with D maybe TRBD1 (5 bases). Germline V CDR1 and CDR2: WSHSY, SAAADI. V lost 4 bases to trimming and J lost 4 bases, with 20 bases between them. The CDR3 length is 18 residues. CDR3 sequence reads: CASSVGVGVPNYNSPLHF. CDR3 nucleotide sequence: TGCGCCAGCAGTGTAGGCGTAGGGGTCCCGAATTATAATTCACCCCTCCACTTT.

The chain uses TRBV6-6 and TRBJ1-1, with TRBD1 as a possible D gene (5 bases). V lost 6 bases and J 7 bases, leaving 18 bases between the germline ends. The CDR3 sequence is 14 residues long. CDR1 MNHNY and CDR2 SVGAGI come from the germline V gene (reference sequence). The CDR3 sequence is CASSLEEGPFEAFF. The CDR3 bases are TGTGCCAGCAGCCTAGAGGAGGGACCGTTTGAAGCTTTCTTT.

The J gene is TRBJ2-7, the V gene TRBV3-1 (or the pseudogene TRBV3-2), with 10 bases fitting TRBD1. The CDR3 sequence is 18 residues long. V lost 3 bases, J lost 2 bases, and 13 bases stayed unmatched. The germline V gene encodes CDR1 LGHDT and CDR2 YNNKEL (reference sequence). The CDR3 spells CASSQMRQGAKRAYEQYF. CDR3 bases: TGTGCCAGCAGCCAGATGCGACAGGGGGCGAAGCGGGCCTACGAGCAGTACTTC.

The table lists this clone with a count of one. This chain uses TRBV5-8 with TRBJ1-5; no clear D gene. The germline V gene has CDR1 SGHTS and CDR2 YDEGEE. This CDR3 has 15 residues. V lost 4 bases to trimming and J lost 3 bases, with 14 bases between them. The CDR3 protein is CASSPGASANQPQHF. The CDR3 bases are TGTGCCAGCAGCCCGGGAGCCAGTGCCAATCAGCCCCAGCATTTT.

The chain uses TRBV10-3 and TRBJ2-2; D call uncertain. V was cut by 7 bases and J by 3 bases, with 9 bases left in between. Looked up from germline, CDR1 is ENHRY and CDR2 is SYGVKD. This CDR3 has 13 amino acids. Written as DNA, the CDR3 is TGTGCCATCAATGGCGCAGACACCGGGGAGCTGTTTTTT. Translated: CAINGADTGELFF.

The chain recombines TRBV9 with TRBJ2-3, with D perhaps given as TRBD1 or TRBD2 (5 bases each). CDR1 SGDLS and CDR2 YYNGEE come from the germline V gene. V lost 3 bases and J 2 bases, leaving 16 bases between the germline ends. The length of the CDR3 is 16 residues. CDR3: CASSAGTGFSTDTQYF. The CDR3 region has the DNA TGTGCCAGCAGCGCGGGGACCGGTTTTTCCACAGATACGCAGTATTTT.

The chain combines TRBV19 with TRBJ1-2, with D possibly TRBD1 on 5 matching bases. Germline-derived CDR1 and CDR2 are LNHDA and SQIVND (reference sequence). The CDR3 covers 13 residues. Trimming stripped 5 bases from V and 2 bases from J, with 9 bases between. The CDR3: CASSWGGNYGYTF. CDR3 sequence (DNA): TGTGCCAGTAGTTGGGGGGGAAACTATGGCTACACCTTC.

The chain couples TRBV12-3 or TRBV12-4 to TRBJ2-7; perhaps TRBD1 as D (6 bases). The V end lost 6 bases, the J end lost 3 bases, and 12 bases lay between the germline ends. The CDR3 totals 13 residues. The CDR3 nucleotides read TGTGCCAGCAGGGGGGACACAAGCTACGAGCAGTACTTC. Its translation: CASRGDTSYEQYF.

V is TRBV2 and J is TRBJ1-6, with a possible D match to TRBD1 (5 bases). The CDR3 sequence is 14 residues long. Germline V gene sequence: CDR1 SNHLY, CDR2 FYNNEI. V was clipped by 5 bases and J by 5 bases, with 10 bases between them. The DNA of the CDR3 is TGTGCCAGCAGTAAGACAGAAGATAATTCACCCCTCCACTTT. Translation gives CASSKTEDNSPLHF.

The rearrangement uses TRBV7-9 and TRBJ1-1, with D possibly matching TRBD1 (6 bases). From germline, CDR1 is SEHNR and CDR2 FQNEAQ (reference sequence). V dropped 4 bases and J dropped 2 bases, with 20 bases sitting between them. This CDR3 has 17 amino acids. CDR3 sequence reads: CASSSLKRGQRNTEAFF. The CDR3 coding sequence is TGTGCCAGCAGCTCCCTTAAACGCGGACAGAGAAACACTGAAGCTTTCTTT.

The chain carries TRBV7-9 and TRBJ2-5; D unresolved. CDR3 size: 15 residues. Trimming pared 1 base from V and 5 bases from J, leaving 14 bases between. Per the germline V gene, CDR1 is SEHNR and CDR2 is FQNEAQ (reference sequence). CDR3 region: CASSLGSASWETQYF. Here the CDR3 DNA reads TGTGCCAGCAGCTTAGGGTCTGCCAGCTGGGAGACCCAGTACTTC.